The rows below give T cell receptor beta chains drawn from one sample of a study of molecular identifiers for immune sequencing clone quantification. TCRdb recomputed calls from the PCR reads with MiXCR, one row per CDR3 protein. Of roughly 90,000 distinct CDR3 sequences detected, over 15% appear once; the ten largest clones hold roughly 0.89%. The specimen was naive CD8+ T cells from blood, with Jurkat cell RNA spiked in. The receptors stem from a human donor in good health. Some libraries in this study had Jurkat cell RNA spiked in. Both conserved end residues are part of each CDR3. The order of the fields is V gene, D gene, clone size, J gene, CDR3 DNA, CDR3 protein. A D gene is named only where the DNA matches it firmly. Only part of the rows carry a size: once, few, many, or a class if the clone is expanded.

V gene: TRBV7-8; D gene: TRBD2; clone size: many; J gene: TRBJ2-5; CDR3 DNA: TGTGCCAGCAGCTTAATTTTCGGGGGGACGTGGGAGACCCAGTACTTC; CDR3 protein: CASSLIFGGTWETQYF
V gene: TRBV5-8; D gene: TRBD1; clone size: many; J gene: TRBJ1-2; CDR3 DNA: TGTGCCAGCACTCCACAGGGGGCGTACAACTATGGCTACACCTTC; CDR3 protein: CASTPQGAYNYGYTF
V gene: TRBV7-6; D gene: NA; clone size: many; J gene: TRBJ2-1; CDR3 DNA: TGTGCCAGCGTCCCTTTGGAACGCGGTGAGCAGTTCTTC; CDR3 protein: CASVPLERGEQFF
V gene: TRBV20-1; D gene: NA; clone size: NA; J gene: TRBJ2-7; CDR3 DNA: TGCAGTGCTAAAATCAGACGGGACGCGCACTGCGAGCAGTACTTC; CDR3 protein: CSAKIRRDAHCEQYF
V gene: TRBV4-1; D gene: NA; clone size: many; J gene: TRBJ1-3; CDR3 DNA: TGCGCCAGCAGCCGTGGAAACACCATATATTTT; CDR3 protein: CASSRGNTIYF
V gene: TRBV7-9; D gene: TRBD2; clone size: many; J gene: TRBJ2-3; CDR3 DNA: TGTGCCAGCAGCCCTGCCGGTAGCGGGATCGGAGATACGCAGTATTTT; CDR3 protein: CASSPAGSGIGDTQYF
V gene: TRBV30; D gene: NA; clone size: many; J gene: TRBJ2-1; CDR3 DNA: TGTGCCTGGAGTACAGTGGACGGCCAGAATGAGCAGTTCTTC; CDR3 protein: CAWSTVDGQNEQFF
V gene: TRBV4-2; D gene: NA; clone size: many; J gene: TRBJ2-3; CDR3 DNA: TGTGCCAGCAGCCCCACAGTAATGTACACAGATACGCAGTATTTT; CDR3 protein: CASSPTVMYTDTQYF
V gene: TRBV2; D gene: NA; clone size: many; J gene: TRBJ1-6; CDR3 DNA: TGTGCCAGCAGTGGTTCAGGGGCTAATTCACCCCTCCACTTT; CDR3 protein: CASSGSGANSPLHF
V gene: TRBV12-3/TRBV12-4; D gene: NA; clone size: many; J gene: TRBJ2-4; CDR3 DNA: TGTGCCAGCAGTTTAGGGGCTCGGCGTGACATTCAGTACTTC; CDR3 protein: CASSLGARRDIQYF
V gene: TRBV20-1; D gene: NA; clone size: many; J gene: TRBJ1-5; CDR3 DNA: TGCAGTGCAAGAAGGCTGAGCAATCAGCCCCAGCATTTT; CDR3 protein: CSARRLSNQPQHF
V gene: TRBV29-1; D gene: NA; clone size: many; J gene: TRBJ1-1; CDR3 DNA: TGCAGCGTTGAAGGGACAGTGAACACTGAAGCTTTCTTT; CDR3 protein: CSVEGTVNTEAFF
V gene: TRBV5-1; D gene: NA; clone size: NA; J gene: TRBJ2-2; CDR3 DNA: TGCGCCAGCAGCCTAGGGCCGCAGGCGTACACCGGGGAGCTGTTTTTT; CDR3 protein: CASSLGPQAYTGELFF
V gene: TRBV28; D gene: NA; clone size: NA; J gene: TRBJ1-6; CDR3 DNA: TGTGCCAGTACCTGGCAGGTTTATAATTCACCCCTCCACTTT; CDR3 protein: CASTWQVYNSPLHF
V gene: TRBV7-2; D gene: NA; clone size: many; J gene: TRBJ2-7; CDR3 DNA: TGTGCCAGCAGCTTACTGCAGACAATAACTAGCTCCTACGAGCAGTACTTC; CDR3 protein: CASSLLQTITSSYEQYF
V gene: TRBV7-9; D gene: NA; clone size: few; J gene: TRBJ2-1; CDR3 DNA: TGTGCCAGCAGCTTGGGGGTGAGCTCCTACAATGAGCAGTTCTTC; CDR3 protein: CASSLGVSSYNEQFF
V gene: TRBV29-1; D gene: NA; clone size: many; J gene: TRBJ1-1; CDR3 DNA: TGCAGCGTTGGACAGGTAAACACTGAAGCTTTCTTT; CDR3 protein: CSVGQVNTEAFF
V gene: TRBV7-6; D gene: NA; clone size: many; J gene: TRBJ2-5; CDR3 DNA: TGTGCCAGCAACCAAGGTGGGGGGGCAGAGACCCAGTACTTC; CDR3 protein: CASNQGGGAETQYF
V gene: TRBV4-1; D gene: NA; clone size: many; J gene: TRBJ1-3; CDR3 DNA: TGCGCCAGCAGCCAAGATTGGGGGGCCTCTGGAAACACCATATATTTT; CDR3 protein: CASSQDWGASGNTIYF
V gene: TRBV6-5; D gene: NA; clone size: NA; J gene: TRBJ2-7; CDR3 DNA: TGTGCCAGCAGTTACCGGCCAGAATCCTACGAGCAGTACTTC; CDR3 protein: CASSYRPESYEQYF
V gene: TRBV29-1; D gene: NA; clone size: many; J gene: TRBJ2-7; CDR3 DNA: TGCAGCGTTGAGGGCGATATCCATCGCCACGAGCAGTACTTC; CDR3 protein: CSVEGDIHRHEQYF
V gene: TRBV4-2; D gene: NA; clone size: many; J gene: TRBJ2-7; CDR3 DNA: TGTGCCAGCAGCCAACTCACAGAGGGTGGGGACGGAGGGCAGGTGCAGTACTTC; CDR3 protein: CASSQLTEGGDGGQVQYF
V gene: TRBV7-9; D gene: TRBD2; clone size: many; J gene: TRBJ2-1; CDR3 DNA: TGTGCCAGCAGCCCGACTAGCGGCAACAATGAGCAGTTCTTC; CDR3 protein: CASSPTSGNNEQFF
V gene: TRBV7-4; D gene: NA; clone size: many; J gene: TRBJ2-1; CDR3 DNA: TGTGCCAGCAGTTTAGATGCTGAGCAGTTCTTC; CDR3 protein: CASSLDAEQFF
V gene: TRBV4-3; D gene: NA; clone size: few; J gene: TRBJ1-2; CDR3 DNA: TGCGCCAGCAGCCAAGGGGGGGCCGCTGGCCCGGGGTACTATGGCTACACCTTC; CDR3 protein: CASSQGGAAGPGYYGYTF
V gene: TRBV9; D gene: NA; clone size: many; J gene: TRBJ2-1; CDR3 DNA: TGTGCCAGCAGCGTAGAGGACACTCCCACCCCCGGGGATGAGCAGTTCTTC; CDR3 protein: CASSVEDTPTPGDEQFF
V gene: TRBV27; D gene: NA; clone size: NA; J gene: TRBJ2-7; CDR3 DNA: TGTGCCAGCAGTTGGGGTATGGCCTGCGAGCAGTACTTT; CDR3 protein: CASSWGMACEQYF
V gene: TRBV4-1; D gene: NA; clone size: many; J gene: TRBJ2-7; CDR3 DNA: TGCGCCAGCAGCCAAAATCCGCCCGGAACGCCTACCTACGAGCAGTACTTC; CDR3 protein: CASSQNPPGTPTYEQYF
V gene: TRBV12-3/TRBV12-4; D gene: TRBD1; clone size: many; J gene: TRBJ2-7; CDR3 DNA: TGTGCCAGCAGTGAGACAGGGCCTCCTCGGGAGCAGTACTTC; CDR3 protein: CASSETGPPREQYF
V gene: TRBV6-5; D gene: NA; clone size: many; J gene: TRBJ2-5; CDR3 DNA: TGTGCCAGCAGTTCATACCAGGGGTGGGGGGAGACCCAGTACTTC; CDR3 protein: CASSSYQGWGETQYF
V gene: TRBV9; D gene: NA; clone size: many; J gene: TRBJ1-1; CDR3 DNA: TGTGCCAGCAGCGAGGGGAGGGGAGGGAACACTGAAGCTTTCTTT; CDR3 protein: CASSEGRGGNTEAFF
V gene: TRBV20-1; D gene: NA; clone size: NA; J gene: TRBJ2-1; CDR3 DNA: TGCAGTGCTGGCCCAGCGGACTACAATGAGCAGTTCTTC; CDR3 protein: CSAGPADYNEQFF
V gene: TRBV4-2; D gene: NA; clone size: many; J gene: TRBJ2-7; CDR3 DNA: TGTGCCAGCAGCTCCGTCGGGGGGCTGAGGAACGAGCAGTACTTC; CDR3 protein: CASSSVGGLRNEQYF
V gene: TRBV2; D gene: NA; clone size: many; J gene: TRBJ2-5; CDR3 DNA: TGTGCCAGCAGTGAGGACGGAGAGGAGACCCAGTACTTC; CDR3 protein: CASSEDGEETQYF
V gene: TRBV10-3; D gene: NA; clone size: many; J gene: TRBJ2-7; CDR3 DNA: TGTGCCATCAGTGAGTCGGGGATCTACGAGCAGTACTTC; CDR3 protein: CAISESGIYEQYF
V gene: TRBV20-1; D gene: NA; clone size: many; J gene: TRBJ2-7; CDR3 DNA: TGCAGTGCTACTTCAACTGATAACTACGAGCAGTACTTC; CDR3 protein: CSATSTDNYEQYF